This TCR beta chain was found in a study of beta chain features in type 1 diabetes. There are a few counts of this clone. CDR1 is SEHNR, CDR2 FQNEAQ, per germline (reference sequence). The CDR3 is 17 residues long. The ends lost 6 bases at V and 2 bases at J; junction bases unmatched: 13. The study reverse transcribed the entire isolated RNA, so it sequenced expressed TCRB transcripts. Libraries were prepared by immunoSEQ multiplex PCR; TCRdb keeps only in-frame clonotypes and omits some of them. The sample lists 350,000 or so clones, around a fifth occurring once. The material sequenced was naive CD4+ T cells from blood. The sequence was collected from a woman aged 18-30 years in good health. This sequence joins TRBV7-9 and TRBJ2-3, with 8 bases aligning to TRBD2. CDR3 in amino acids: CASSLGSSGSSTDTQYF. The CDR3 bases are TGTGCCAGCAGTCTAGGTTCCAGCGGGAGTTCCACAGATACGCAGTATTTT.